This TCR beta chain was observed in a study of graft-versus-host responses after intestinal transplantation. Germline CDR1 LGHNA, CDR2 YSLEER. V was shortened by 0 bases and J by 5 bases, with 10 bases between the two germline ends. The CDR3 loop spans 15 amino acids. The repertoire was sequenced with immunoSEQ multiplex PCR; TCRdb's copy has only in-frame clones and lacks some. The sample lists almost 15,000 clones, less than 80% seen once, with approximately 10% in the top ten. Lamina propria and intraepithelial lymphocytes were released by processing graft tissue. This sequence joins TRBV4-3 and TRBJ1-4, with D maybe TRBD1 (5 bases). The TCR was taken from a human patient who received an intestinal transplant, so some T cells may come from the graft donor. The sample was ileum tissue, taken around 730 days after intestinal transplantation. CDR3 region: CASSQDGGSNEKLFF. The CDR3 bases are TGCGCCAGCAGCCAAGATGGGGGGTCCAATGAAAAACTGTTTTTT.